This TCR beta chain is from a study of T cell responses to AZD1222 COVID-19 vaccine. The study's findings and limits: Epitopes outside B.1.351 and B.1.1.7 mutated regions reportedly drew nearly half of spike TCRs.

The protocol was immunoSEQ multiplex PCR, while the TCRdb copy is restricted to in-frame clones and leaves out a portion. In the table there are about 150,000 clones, about 89% of which are singletons. Comment on this clone: The antigen is not known.

V was trimmed by 1 base and J by 6 bases, leaving 10 bases between them. The germline gives CDR1 MNHNS, CDR2 SASEGT. The CDR3 contains 13 residues. Sequencing used peripheral blood, obtained on day 0 of AZD1222 vaccination. The sequence came from an adult in good health. The chain joins TRBV6-1 to TRBJ2-7, with D possibly being TRBD1 (5 bases). CDR3 coding DNA: TGTGCCAGCAGTGAAGTAAGGGGAACCGAGCAGTACTTC. Protein sequence: CASSEVRGTEQYF.